These T cell receptor beta chains were read from a single sample in a study of blood T cell repertoires in COVID-19. Assay: immunoSEQ multiplex PCR; the TCRdb copy retains only in-frame clones and omits some. The sample yields tens of thousands of clones, 80% to 90% seen once. The specimen sequenced was peripheral blood. The source is a woman older than 75 with COVID-19, enrolled during active disease. Both conserved end residues are part of each CDR3. The D gene is left open where the match is weak. Rows give clone size only sometimes, using once, few, many, or a class for an expanded clone.

J: TRBJ1-1
D: .
V: TRBV5-6
size: .
CDR3: CASMWGVNTEAFF
DNA: TGTGCCAGCATGTGGGGGGTGAACACTGAAGCTTTCTTT

J: TRBJ2-4
D: .
V: TRBV7-9
size: .
CDR3: CASSSKGAKNIQYF
DNA: TGTGCCAGCAGCTCGAAGGGGGCCAAAAACATTCAGTACTTC

J: TRBJ1-3
D: TRBD1
V: TRBV7-9
size: .
CDR3: CASSLRDRHSGNTIYF
DNA: TGTGCCAGCAGCCTCCGGGACAGGCACTCTGGAAACACCATATATTTT

J: TRBJ1-4
D: .
V: TRBV15
size: once
CDR3: CATSRDGIPLGELFF
DNA: TGTGCCACCAGCAGAGACGGAATTCCCCTAGGGGAACTGTTTTTT

J: TRBJ2-7
D: TRBD1
V: TRBV6-1
size: .
CDR3: CASSEATGGSYEQYF
DNA: TGTGCCAGCAGTGAAGCGACAGGGGGCTCCTACGAGCAGTACTTC

J: TRBJ1-5
D: .
V: TRBV7-2
size: few
CDR3: CASSFLLKEDGNQPQHF
DNA: TGTGCCAGCAGCTTCCTTCTTAAGGAGGACGGGAATCAGCCCCAGCATTTT

J: TRBJ1-1
D: .
V: TRBV2
size: .
CDR3: CASTQGHGGSEAFF
DNA: TGTGCCAGCACCCAGGGACATGGAGGCTCTGAAGCTTTCTTT

J: TRBJ2-5
D: TRBD1
V: TRBV7-9
size: few
CDR3: CASTLTGLGETQYF
DNA: TGTGCCAGCACGCTGACAGGGCTCGGGGAGACCCAGTACTTC

J: TRBJ1-4
D: TRBD1
V: TRBV5-1
size: .
CDR3: CASSERQGANNEKLFF
DNA: TGCGCCAGCAGCGAGAGACAGGGGGCGAATAATGAAAAACTGTTTTTT

J: TRBJ2-7
D: .
V: TRBV3-1/TRBV3-2
size: .
CDR3: CASSQDGGTTYEQYF
DNA: TGTGCCAGCAGCCAAGATGGCGGGACCACCTACGAGCAGTACTTC

J: TRBJ2-7
D: TRBD1
V: TRBV7-9
size: .
CDR3: CASSLRGQGDYEQYF
DNA: TGTGCCAGCAGCCTCCGGGGACAGGGAGACTACGAGCAGTACTTC

J: TRBJ1-1
D: .
V: TRBV5-1
size: .
CDR3: CASSLVAGSPEAFF
DNA: TGCGCCAGCAGCTTGGTGGCGGGTTCCCCGGAAGCTTTCTTT

J: TRBJ2-7
D: .
V: TRBV7-2
size: .
CDR3: CASSGAPYEQYF
DNA: TGTGCCAGCAGCGGGGCCCCCTACGAGCAGTACTTC

J: TRBJ2-5
D: .
V: TRBV14
size: .
CDR3: CASSQEGRARETQYF
DNA: TGTGCCAGCAGCCAAGAAGGCAGGGCTCGGGAGACCCAGTACTTC

J: TRBJ1-1
D: .
V: TRBV4-3
size: .
CDR3: CASSQDQGGSVRAFF
DNA: TGCGCCAGCAGCCAAGATCAAGGGGGTAGCGTACGTGCTTTCTTT

J: TRBJ1-6
D: TRBD1
V: TRBV3-1/TRBV3-2
size: few
CDR3: CASSQVGQGRDSPLHF
DNA: TGTGCCAGCAGCCAAGTAGGACAGGGTCGGGATTCACCCCTCCACTTT

J: TRBJ2-4
D: TRBD2
V: TRBV28
size: .
CDR3: CASSSRAGGPRDQYF
DNA: TGTGCCAGCAGTTCCAGGGCGGGAGGGCCACGGGATCAGTACTTC

J: TRBJ2-1
D: .
V: TRBV4-1
size: .
CDR3: CASSQPSGNLGNEQFF
DNA: TGCGCCAGCAGCCAACCCTCGGGGAATCTAGGCAATGAGCAGTTCTTC

J: TRBJ2-7
D: .
V: TRBV6-2/TRBV6-3
size: .
CDR3: CASSSGAVPYEQYF
DNA: TGTGCCAGCAGTTCAGGGGCAGTCCCCTACGAGCAGTACTTC

J: TRBJ1-6
D: .
V: TRBV24-1
size: .
CDR3: CATSRGVSPLHF
DNA: TGTGCCACCTCTCGGGGGGTCTCACCCCTCCACTTT

J: TRBJ1-2
D: .
V: TRBV7-9
size: .
CDR3: CASSPSGQNYGYTF
DNA: TGTGCCAGCAGCCCTAGCGGACAGAACTATGGCTACACCTTC

J: TRBJ2-3
D: .
V: TRBV7-9
size: .
CDR3: CASSLHRETDTQYF
DNA: TGTGCCAGCAGCTTACATAGGGAGACAGATACGCAGTATTTT

J: TRBJ1-4
D: .
V: TRBV9
size: .
CDR3: CASSVDPLTGGTEKLFF
DNA: TGTGCCAGCAGCGTAGACCCCCTGACAGGAGGCACTGAAAAACTGTTTTTT

J: TRBJ2-3
D: TRBD1
V: TRBV10-3
size: .
CDR3: CATTGGTHSTDTQYF
DNA: TGTGCCACGACAGGGGGGACACACAGCACAGATACGCAGTATTTT

J: TRBJ2-7
D: .
V: TRBV4-2
size: .
CDR3: CASSQGGDSSNIRSYEQYF
DNA: TGTGCCAGCAGCCAAGGGGGGGACAGTTCTAATATCCGCTCCTACGAGCAGTACTTC

J: TRBJ1-5
D: .
V: TRBV12-5
size: .
CDR3: CASGLGGTSAQHF
DNA: TGTGCTAGTGGTTTGGGGGGGACTAGTGCCCAGCATTTT

J: TRBJ1-1
D: TRBD1
V: TRBV18
size: .
CDR3: CASSPMTGTVNTEAFF
DNA: TGTGCCAGCTCACCTATGACAGGGACGGTGAACACTGAAGCTTTCTTT

J: TRBJ2-7
D: TRBD1
V: TRBV5-1
size: .
CDR3: CASCRDRGLEQYF
DNA: TGCGCCAGTTGCCGGGACAGGGGGCTCGAGCAGTACTTC

J: TRBJ2-3
D: TRBD2
V: TRBV5-1
size: .
CDR3: CASSPGASGGLTDTQYF
DNA: TGCGCCAGCAGCCCCGGGGCTAGCGGGGGTCTGACAGATACGCAGTATTTT

J: TRBJ2-1
D: .
V: TRBV3-1/TRBV3-2
size: .
CDR3: CASSLTGLALWEQFF
DNA: TGTGCCAGCAGCCTCACGGGCCTAGCCCTATGGGAGCAGTTCTTC

J: TRBJ1-1
D: .
V: TRBV28
size: .
CDR3: CASRAQAEAFF
DNA: TGTGCCAGCAGGGCCCAGGCTGAAGCTTTCTTT

J: TRBJ2-7
D: .
V: TRBV7-2
size: .
CDR3: CASRPNGAGDEQYF
DNA: TGTGCCAGCAGGCCCAATGGGGCTGGGGACGAGCAGTACTTC

J: TRBJ1-3
D: .
V: TRBV2
size: .
CDR3: CASKSTEGGHTIYF
DNA: TGTGCCAGTAAATCAACCGAGGGAGGGCACACCATATATTTT

J: TRBJ2-5
D: .
V: TRBV7-3
size: .
CDR3: CASSSGGQETQYF
DNA: TGTGCCAGCAGCTCCGGGGGCCAAGAGACCCAGTACTTC